This T cell receptor beta chain is drawn from a study of blood T cell repertoires in COVID-19 (dated by TCRdb to the early 2020s). Background for the entire study: Collaborator samples came from the United States, Italy and Spain and covered acute and convalescent phases of COVID-19. Samples were obtained from the ongoing ImmuneRACE study (first 160 participants) and from approximately 1,200 subjects provided by 6 global collaborators. The sample metadata nearly always contained a de-identified subject ID, COVID-19 status, age in years and sex. Where available, HLA class I and class II types were obtained from metadata supplied by the sample provider rather than from assay-based typing. The prospective study material was composed of cDNA or gDNA derived from T cells, B-cell-depleted T cells, or PBMCs. The repertoires were released in a freely available public database meant as a resource for research on the immune response to SARS-CoV-2. Deeply sampled blood TCRbeta repertoires from subjects exposed to, actively infected with, or recovered from COVID-19 were included in the dataset.

TCRbeta CDR3 regions were amplified from genomic DNA by means of the immunoSEQ Assay, a bias-controlled multiplex PCR. In the original analysis: The number of nucleated cells in each sample was estimated from the amplification of reference gene primers within the assay. To quantify the absolute abundance of each unique TCRbeta CDR3 rearrangement, sequence reads were collapsed and filtered. Productive Simpson clonality was computed per sample as the square root of Simpson's diversity index over productive rearrangements. Imported from immuneACCESS, the table was reduced by TCRdb to in-frame sequences with V and J called. These copies leave out some clones; in studies compared against another copy, an unresolved V gene accounts for under half, and the cause of the remainder is not known. V and J calls and clone size follow that table, whereas D and trimming were derived from the DNA. In all, the sample holds 250,000 to 350,000 clones, and around 89% of those were seen once. Of the sample, 12% falls within the top ten clones.

Each collaborating institution followed its own protocols to collect whole blood in K2EDTA tubes. For TCRbeta analysis, collaborators shipped samples as frozen whole blood, isolated PBMCs, or DNA extracted from either of those sample types. Study-level results and caveats: The amount of clinical and demographic metadata varied by source and participant and was provided uncurated.

In regard to this clone: It lacks a known antigen. Base qualities are not provided; no much larger clone lies one nucleotide away.

The sample taken for sequencing was peripheral blood. This receptor was identified in a woman aged 55-75 years with acute or convalescent COVID-19.

The CDR3 sequence is CASRNTGNQPQHF. Here is the DNA: TGTGCCAGTAGGAATACGGGAAATCAGCCCCAGCATTTT. The V and J genes are TRBV19 and TRBJ1-5, with the D gene uncertain. At the junction V is shortened by 6 bases and J by 4 bases, with 10 bases in between. The germline V gene (reference sequence) supplies CDR1 LNHDA and CDR2 SQIVND. Spanning cysteine to phenylalanine, the CDR3 consists of 13 amino acids. The only DNA kept is the CDR3, 39 bases in frame from the first base. Beyond the CDR3, the reference TRBV19 and TRBJ1-5 genes provide the residues; the full variable domain reads: DGGITQSPKYLFRKEGQNVTLSCEQNLNHDAMYWYRQDPGQGLRLIYYSQIVNDFQKGDIAEGYSVSREKKESFPLTVTSAQKNPTAFYLCASRNTGNQPQHFGDGTRLSIL.